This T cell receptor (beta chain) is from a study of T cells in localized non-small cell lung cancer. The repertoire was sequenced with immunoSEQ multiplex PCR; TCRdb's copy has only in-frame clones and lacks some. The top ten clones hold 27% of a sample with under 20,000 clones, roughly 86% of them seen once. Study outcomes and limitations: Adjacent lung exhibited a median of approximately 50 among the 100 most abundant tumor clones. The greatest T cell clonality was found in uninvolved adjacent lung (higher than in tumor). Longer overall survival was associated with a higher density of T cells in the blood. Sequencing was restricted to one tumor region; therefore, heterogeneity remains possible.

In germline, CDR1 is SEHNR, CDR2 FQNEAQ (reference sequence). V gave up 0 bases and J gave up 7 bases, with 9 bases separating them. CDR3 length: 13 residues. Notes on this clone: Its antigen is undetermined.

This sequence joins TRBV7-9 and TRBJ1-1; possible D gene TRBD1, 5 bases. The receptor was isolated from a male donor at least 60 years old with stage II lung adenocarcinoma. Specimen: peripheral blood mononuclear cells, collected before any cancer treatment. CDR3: CASSLAGGDEAFF. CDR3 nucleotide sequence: TGTGCCAGCAGCTTAGCAGGAGGGGATGAAGCTTTCTTT.